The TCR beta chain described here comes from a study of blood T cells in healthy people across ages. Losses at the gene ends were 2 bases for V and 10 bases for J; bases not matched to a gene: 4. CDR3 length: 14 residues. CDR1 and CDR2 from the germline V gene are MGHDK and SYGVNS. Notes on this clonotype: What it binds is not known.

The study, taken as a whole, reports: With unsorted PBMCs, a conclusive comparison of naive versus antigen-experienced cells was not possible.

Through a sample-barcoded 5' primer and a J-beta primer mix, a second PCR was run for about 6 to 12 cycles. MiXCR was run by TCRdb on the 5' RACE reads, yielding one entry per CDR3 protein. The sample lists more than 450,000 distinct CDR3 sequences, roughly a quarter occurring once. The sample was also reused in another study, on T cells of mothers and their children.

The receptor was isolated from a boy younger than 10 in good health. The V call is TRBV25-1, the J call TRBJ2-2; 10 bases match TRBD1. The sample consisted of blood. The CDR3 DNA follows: TGTGCCAGCAGTGAAATGACAGGGGGCGTGGAGCTGTTTTTT. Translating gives CASSEMTGGVELFF. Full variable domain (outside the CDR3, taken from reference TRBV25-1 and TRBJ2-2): EADIYQTPRYLVIGTGKKITLECSQTMGHDKMYWYQQDPGMELHLIHYSYGVNSTEKGDLSSESTVSRIRTEHFPLTLESARPSHTSQYLCASSEMTGGVELFFGEGSRLTVL.